The clone carrying this T cell receptor (beta chain) was counted only a few times. Time point defined: blood at routine non-recurrence follow-up after resection. TCRdb re-derived calls from the 5' RACE reads in MiXCR, one entry per CDR3 protein. This table has fewer than 50,000 distinct CDR3 sequences, over 9.5% appearing once. The data are from a study of spatial heterogeneity in lung cancer. Germline CDR1 SGHVS, CDR2 FQNEAQ. CDR3 length: 18 amino acids. Trimming at V came to 2 bases and at J to 5 bases, leaving 9 bases not matched to a gene. Sequenced here: PBMCs, sampled at follow-up. The rearrangement joins TRBV7-8 to TRBJ2-1; 13 nucleotides agree with TRBD2. The origin of this receptor is a female donor with early-stage non-small cell lung cancer. CDR3 coding DNA: TGTGCCAGCAGCTTACGACTAGCGGGGGGATACTACCACAATGAGCAGTTCTTC. This codes for CASSLRLAGGYYHNEQFF.